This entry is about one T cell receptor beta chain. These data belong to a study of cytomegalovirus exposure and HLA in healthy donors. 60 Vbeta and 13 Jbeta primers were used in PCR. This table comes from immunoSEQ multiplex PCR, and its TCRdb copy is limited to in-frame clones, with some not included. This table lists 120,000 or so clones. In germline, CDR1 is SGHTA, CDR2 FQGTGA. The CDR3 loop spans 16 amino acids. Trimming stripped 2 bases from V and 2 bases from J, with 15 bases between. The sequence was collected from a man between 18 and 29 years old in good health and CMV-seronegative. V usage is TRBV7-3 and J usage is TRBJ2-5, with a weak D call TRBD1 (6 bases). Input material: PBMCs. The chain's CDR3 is CASSLFPGTSQETQYF. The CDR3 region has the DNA TGTGCCAGCAGCTTATTCCCCGGGACATCACAAGAGACCCAGTACTTC.